This is a list of T cell receptor beta chains from one sample in a study of Ad26.COV2.S vaccination and SARS-CoV-2 variants. Assay: immunoSEQ multiplex PCR; the TCRdb copy retains only in-frame clones and omits some. The sample consists of some 460,000 clones, about nine tenths of them appearing once. The sample was peripheral blood, taken in a trial of Ad26.COV2.S vaccine versus placebo. Source of these receptors: a person aged 18 to 59 who received the Ad26.COV2.S COVID-19 vaccine or a placebo. The CDR3 runs from the conserved cysteine through the conserved F or W. The D gene is left open where the match is weak. Not all rows give a size; the values are once, few, many and, for expanded clones, a class.

cdr3_nt	cdr3_aa	d_call	clone_size	v_call	j_call
TGTGCCAGCAGTGATCGTCGGGAGACCCAGTACTTC	CASSDRRETQYF	NA	NA	TRBV2	TRBJ2-5
TGTGCCAGCAGCTTAGAGGGGCATCAGCCCCAGCATTTT	CASSLEGHQPQHF	NA	few	TRBV7-9	TRBJ1-5
TGTGCCTTGGGGAGCCGGGCGGGGACCCAGTACTTC	CALGSRAGTQYF	NA	NA	TRBV30	TRBJ2-5
TGTGCCAGCAGCGGGGGACAGAGGACCACAGATACGCAGTATTTT	CASSGGQRTTDTQYF	TRBD1	NA	TRBV7-9	TRBJ2-3
TGTGCCAGCAGCTTAACCTCCCGAGCCCCAGATACGCAGTATTTT	CASSLTSRAPDTQYF	NA	NA	TRBV7-9	TRBJ2-3
TGCAGCGGTGGGGAAGGGACAGCCAACACTGAAGCTTTCTTT	CSGGEGTANTEAFF	TRBD1	NA	TRBV29-1	TRBJ1-1
TGTGCCAGCACCCGGGAGTATGACACTGAAGCTTTCTTT	CASTREYDTEAFF	NA	NA	TRBV2	TRBJ1-1
TGTGCCAGTAGTATAGATGTGGGACAAGGGCTAGCGGGGGGTTACAATGAGCAGTTCTTC	CASSIDVGQGLAGGYNEQFF	TRBD2	NA	TRBV19	TRBJ2-1
TGTGCCAGCTCACCGTATCTAGCGGGAGCCTCCTCCGGGGAGCTGTTTTTT	CASSPYLAGASSGELFF	TRBD2	once	TRBV18	TRBJ2-2
TGTGCCAGCAGCCAGGGACGGCCCTACGAGCAGTACTTC	CASSQGRPYEQYF	NA	once	TRBV7-6	TRBJ2-7
TGTGCCAGCAGTCGCGGGACAGGAGGAAACACCATATATTTT	CASSRGTGGNTIYF	TRBD1	NA	TRBV6-2/TRBV6-3	TRBJ1-3
TGCGCCAGCAGCCGAGATACCGGGACAGCCTCCTACGAGCAGTACTTC	CASSRDTGTASYEQYF	TRBD1	NA	TRBV4-1	TRBJ2-7
TGTGCCAGCAGTTTTCGGGCCAACGTCCTGACTTTC	CASSFRANVLTF	NA	NA	TRBV28	TRBJ2-6
TGTGCCAGCAGCTTAGCCAGGACTAAGGCTAATGAGCAGTTCTTC	CASSLARTKANEQFF	NA	NA	TRBV7-2	TRBJ2-1
TGTGCCAGCAGGCAAAACAGGGGGGCTGAAGCTTTCTTT	CASRQNRGAEAFF	TRBD1	NA	TRBV6-5	TRBJ1-1
TGTGCCAGCAGTGAATGGGGGACAGCAAATTCACCCCTCCACTTT	CASSEWGTANSPLHF	TRBD1	once	TRBV2	TRBJ1-6
TGCGCCAGCAGCTCGACAGGAAACACTGAAGCTTTCTTT	CASSSTGNTEAFF	NA	NA	TRBV5-1	TRBJ1-1
TGTGCCAGCAATCACAGGGGTGCAGATACGCAGTATTTT	CASNHRGADTQYF	TRBD1	once	TRBV28	TRBJ2-3
TGTGCCAGCAGCATTTACGTAAACACTGAAGCTTTCTTT	CASSIYVNTEAFF	NA	once	TRBV11-2	TRBJ1-1
TGTGCCAGCAGGGTGAGACAGGGGGCGCGGGAATATGGCTACACCTTC	CASRVRQGAREYGYTF	TRBD1	NA	TRBV2	TRBJ1-2
TGTGCCAGCAGTTTCGGACAGGGGGGTTCCGAGCAGTACTTC	CASSFGQGGSEQYF	TRBD1	few	TRBV27	TRBJ2-7